The TCR beta chain under discussion was sequenced for a study of blood T cell repertoires in COVID-19. Study-wide background: Acute and convalescent COVID-19 samples came from the United States, Italy and Spain. Sources were T cells, B-cell-depleted T cells, or PBMCs; the material itself was cDNA or gDNA.

Authors' analysis steps: Estimation of nucleated cell counts was performed using reference gene primer amplification. Assay used: immunoSEQ multiplex PCR; TCRdb lists only in-frame clones, some missing. V, J and clone size reflect that table, while D and trimming were determined from the DNA. The sample includes some 140,000 clones, over 70% of them seen just once. CDR1 is MNHEY and CDR2 is SMNVEV in the germline V gene (reference sequence). Trimming stripped 6 bases from V and 0 bases from J, with 9 bases between. This CDR3 has 14 amino acids. This clone was recorded a few times. Sequencing was done on a sample of peripheral blood. This chain joins TRBV27 and TRBJ1-5; D remains unclear. The source is a man at least 80 years old with acute or convalescent COVID-19. This CDR3 reads CASRRSNSNQPQHF. The CDR3 DNA reads TGTGCCAGCAGACGGTCTAATAGCAATCAGCCCCAGCATTTT.